These 30 T cell receptor beta chains were all obtained from the same sample, sequenced in a study of control samples from healthy donors and cancer patients. Profiling relied on immunoSEQ multiplex PCR, and the TCRdb table lists in-frame clones only, not all of them. The table lists some 150,000 clones, nearly 96% of them singletons. Sequenced sample: blood. The receptors derive from a woman aged 25 to 39 in good health.

J is TRBJ2-7 and V is TRBV6-2 or TRBV6-3; D not resolved. V lost 2 bases to trimming and J lost 7 bases, with 15 bases between them. Germline assignment: CDR1 MNHEY and CDR2 SVGEGT. The CDR3 totals 14 residues. CDR3 loop: CASSYPSPRLEQYF. The CDR3 DNA sequence: TGTGCCAGCAGTTACCCATCCCCTCGATTGGAGCAGTACTTC.

The V and J genes are TRBV28 and TRBJ2-5; 10 bases are shared with TRBD2. V lost 3 bases and J lost 5; bases outside the gene matches: 12. The germline V gene has CDR1 MDHEN and CDR2 SYDVKM. The CDR3 runs to 17 residues. CDR3 loop: CASSLFLAGALWETQYF. The CDR3 DNA is TGTGCCAGCAGTTTGTTTCTAGCGGGAGCCCTTTGGGAGACCCAGTACTTC.

This clone was detected only once. V and J are TRBV19 and TRBJ1-5; unclear D gene. The CDR3 loop spans 13 amino acids. In germline, CDR1 is LNHDA, CDR2 SQIVND (reference sequence). V gave up 0 bases and J gave up 5 bases, with 5 bases separating them. For the CDR3, the DNA is TGTGCCAGTAGTATAGATAAATATCAGCCCCAGCATTTT. Its translation is CASSIDKYQPQHF.

CDR3 sequence (DNA): TGTGCCAGTAGTATAGTGCGGGGCAGGTACGGCTACACCTTC. This encodes CASSIVRGRYGYTF. This sequence joins TRBV19 and TRBJ1-2; D might be TRBD1 (5 bases). The germline gives CDR1 LNHDA, CDR2 SQIVND (reference sequence). V was cut by 1 base and J by 8 bases, with 14 bases left in between. The CDR3 sequence is 14 residues long.

The chain employs TRBV19 and TRBJ1-2; no clear D gene. CDR1 and CDR2 from the germline V gene are LNHDA and SQIVND (reference sequence). Trimming removed 0 bases from V and 2 bases from J, with 7 bases in between. The CDR3 consists of 14 residues. CDR3 nucleotide sequence: TGTGCCAGTAGTATAGATGGCAGCAACTATGGCTACACCTTC. Amino acids: CASSIDGSNYGYTF.

The chain couples TRBV27 to TRBJ2-2; the D is unclear. Trimming shortened V by 6 bases and J by 6 bases, and 5 bases separated the two germline ends. The CDR3 totals 11 residues. Germline values: CDR1 MNHEY, CDR2 SMNVEV (reference sequence). The CDR3 loop reads CASRRSGELFF. CDR3 DNA sequence: TGTGCCAGCAGACGATCCGGGGAGCTGTTTTTT.

This clone was seen just once. The V gene is TRBV2, the J gene TRBJ2-1, with 12 bases lining up with TRBD2. The CDR3 has 14 amino acids. The germline V gene encodes CDR1 SNHLY and CDR2 FYNNEI. The ends lost 8 bases at V and 5 bases at J; junction bases unmatched: 4. The CDR3 nucleotides read TGTGCCAGCCTAGCGGGAGGGGGACACAATGAGCAGTTCTTC. Its protein product is CASLAGGGHNEQFF.

The chain couples TRBV11-2 to TRBJ2-7, with D perhaps being TRBD1 or TRBD2 (6 bases each). Looked up from germline, CDR1 is SGHAT and CDR2 is FQNNGV. The CDR3 is 17 amino acids. Trimming left V 7 bases short and J 4 bases short, with 26 bases between. CDR3 sequence (DNA): TGTGCCAGCACGCAGGCCCTTCAGACGGGGGCCCCTTACGAGCAGTACTTC. Translated: CASTQALQTGAPYEQYF.

CDR3 in DNA: TGTGCCACTGGACTAGCGTACAATGAGCAGTTCTTC. Protein: CATGLAYNEQFF. This chain links TRBV6-5 with TRBJ2-1; 9 positions match TRBD2. Germline CDR1 reads MNHEY; CDR2 reads SVGAGI. CDR3 length equals 12 residues. With 10 bases clipped from V and 4 bases from J, the junction kept 2 bases outside the gene matches.

The rearrangement joins TRBV5-1 to TRBJ2-2; D could derive from TRBD1 or TRBD2 (6 bases each). The CDR3 is 15 amino acids. The germline CDR1 and CDR2 sequences are SGHRS and YFSETQ. V gave up 4 bases and J gave up 7 bases, with 17 bases separating them. This CDR3 is CASSLGGAEHGELFF. The CDR3 coding sequence is TGCGCCAGCAGCCTCGGGGGCGCGGAGCACGGGGAGCTGTTTTTT. The complete variable domain, with remaining parts taken from reference TRBV5-1 and TRBJ2-2, reads KAGVTQTPRYLIKTRGQQVTLSCSPISGHRSVSWYQQTPGQGLQFLFEYFSETQRNKGNFPGRFSGRQFSNSRSEMNVSTLELGDSALYLCASSLGGAEHGELFFGEGSRLTVL.

The chain couples TRBV7-8 to TRBJ1-1; 11 bases align to TRBD1. Germline CDR1 SGHVS, CDR2 FQNEAQ. The CDR3 has 16 amino acids. V gave up 6 bases and J gave up 4 bases; unmatched junction bases: 10. The CDR3 spells CASSPRTGGFFTEAFF. CDR3 bases: TGTGCCAGCAGTCCAAGGACAGGGGGCTTTTTCACTGAAGCTTTCTTT. Based on the CDR3 plus reference TRBV7-8 and TRBJ1-1, the full variable domain is GAGVSQSPRYKVAKRGQDVALRCDPISGHVSLFWYQQALGQGPEFLTYFQNEAQLDKSGLPSDRFFAERPEGSVSTLKIQRTQQEDSAVYLCASSPRTGGFFTEAFFGQGTRLTVV.

This clone was counted a single time. The chain recombines TRBV5-4 with TRBJ2-7, with D hard to call. The germline V and J ends were trimmed by 4 bases and 2 bases, with 19 bases remaining between them. The CDR3 spans 16 residues. Germline-derived CDR1 and CDR2 are SGHNT and YYREEE (reference sequence). In nucleotides, the CDR3 is TGTGCCAGCAGCCCCTCAGGCCCAGACCGACCCTACGAGCAGTACTTC. As protein: CASSPSGPDRPYEQYF.

The gene calls are TRBV30 and TRBJ2-1; possible D gene TRBD2, 6 bases. CDR1 and CDR2 (germline): GTSNPN, SVGIG (reference sequence). Trimming took 6 bases from V and 13 from J, leaving 25 bases between them. The CDR3 is 14 residues long. Here the CDR3 reads CACPKGGDPTNQFF. CDR3 sequence (DNA): TGTGCCTGTCCCAAAGGCGGGGACCCCACAAATCAGTTCTTC. Complete variable domain (other parts from reference TRBV30 and TRBJ2-1): SQTIHQWPATLVQPVGSPLSLECTVEGTSNPNLYWYRQAAGRGLQLLFYSVGIGQISSEVPQNLSASRPQDRQFILSSKKLLLSDSGFYLCACPKGGDPTNQFFGPGTRLTVL.

This clone was seen a single time. V gene TRBV3-1 (or the pseudogene TRBV3-2) combines with J gene TRBJ1-3, with D perhaps matching TRBD1 (5 bases). This CDR3 has 15 amino acids. CDR1 LGHDT and CDR2 YNNKEL come from the germline V gene (reference sequence). V was trimmed by 2 bases and J by 3 bases, leaving 11 bases between them. The CDR3 DNA sequence: TGTGCCAGCAGCCAATTAGACAGCCTTGGAAACACCATATATTTT. Its translation: CASSQLDSLGNTIYF.

The V gene is TRBV11-2, the J gene TRBJ2-1; D gene uncertain. The V gene's germline CDR1 is SGHAT and CDR2 FQNNGV. Between the trimmed V and J ends, which lost 6 bases and 6 bases, there was a span of 9 bases. The CDR3 contains 12 residues. The DNA for the CDR3 is TGTGCCAGCAGACGGACGGGCAATGAGCAGTTCTTC. Translating it yields CASRRTGNEQFF.

The V gene is TRBV19, the J gene TRBJ1-5; tentatively, D is TRBD1 (5 bases). Germline V gene lookup returns CDR1 LNHDA and CDR2 SQIVND (reference sequence). The CDR3 has 13 amino acids. With 5 bases removed from V and 2 bases from J, the gap between germline ends came to 7 bases. The CDR3, as DNA: TGTGCCAGTAGTGGGGACGGCAATCAGCCCCAGCATTTT. Amino acids: CASSGDGNQPQHF. The whole variable domain, remainder taken from reference TRBV19 and TRBJ1-5, is DGGITQSPKYLFRKEGQNVTLSCEQNLNHDAMYWYRQDPGQGLRLIYYSQIVNDFQKGDIAEGYSVSREKKESFPLTVTSAQKNPTAFYLCASSGDGNQPQHFGDGTRLSIL.

The CDR3 here is CASSQSLGSNNEQFF. The CDR3 DNA is TGTGCCAGCTCACAAAGCCTGGGGTCGAACAATGAGCAGTTCTTC. The chain is built from TRBV18 and TRBJ2-1; D remains ambiguous. The CDR3 sequence is 15 residues long. Per germline, CDR1 KGHSH and CDR2 LQKENI. The germline V and J ends were trimmed by 4 bases and 5 bases, with 15 bases remaining between them.

This chain connects TRBV7-2 to TRBJ1-5; D uncertain. This CDR3 spans 15 amino acids. Germline V lookup: CDR1 SGHTA, CDR2 FQGNSA. Trimming removed 0 bases from V and 0 bases from J, with 6 bases in between. CDR3 DNA: TGTGCCAGCAGCTTAGCCGTCGGTAGCAATCAGCCCCAGCATTTT. Translation: CASSLAVGSNQPQHF.

J is TRBJ1-1 and V is TRBV3-1 (or the pseudogene TRBV3-2); D is possibly TRBD1 (5 bases). V lost 4 bases to trimming and J lost 4 bases, with 10 bases between them. Germline CDR1 is LGHDT and CDR2 is YNNKEL (reference sequence). CDR3 length: 13 amino acids. Here the CDR3 DNA reads TGTGCCAGCAGCCTCAGGGAGGGCACTGAAGCTTTCTTT. Its protein is CASSLREGTEAFF.

V gene TRBV3-1 (or the pseudogene TRBV3-2) combines with J gene TRBJ2-7; no reliable D call. V gave up 4 bases and J gave up 6 bases, with 16 bases separating them. The CDR3 extends over 14 amino acids. Germline V gene data show CDR1 as LGHDT and CDR2 as YNNKEL (reference sequence). This CDR3 reads CASSLKAQMREQYF. In DNA form, the CDR3 reads TGTGCCAGCAGCCTCAAGGCGCAAATGCGCGAGCAGTACTTC.

This clone came up once. This chain links TRBV5-5 with TRBJ1-5, with TRBD1 identical over 9 bases. The CDR3 loop spans 18 amino acids. In germline, CDR1 is SGHKS, CDR2 YYEKEE (reference sequence). Losses at the gene ends were 2 bases for V and 5 bases for J; bases not matched to a gene: 14. The CDR3 protein is CASSFVFGMGQGHQPQHF. The DNA for the CDR3 is TGTGCCAGCAGCTTTGTGTTCGGAATGGGACAGGGACATCAGCCCCAGCATTTT.

This sequence joins TRBV29-1 and TRBJ2-2, with TRBD2 matching over 10 bases. The ends lost 3 bases at V and 4 bases at J; junction bases unmatched: 5. This CDR3 is 15 amino acids long. CDR1 and CDR2 from the germline V gene are SQVTM and ANQGSEA. The CDR3 DNA sequence: TGCAGCGTTGAGGAGGCTAGCGGGGGCACCGGGGAGCTGTTTTTT. This codes for CSVEEASGGTGELFF.

The genes are TRBV13 and TRBJ1-5, with D uncertain. Germline V gene sequence: CDR1 PRHDT, CDR2 FYEKMQ (reference sequence). Trimming shortened V by 6 bases and J by 4 bases, and 10 bases separated the two germline ends. The CDR3 covers 13 residues. In DNA form, the CDR3 reads TGTGCCAGCAGTTGGGGTAAGAATCAGCCCCAGCATTTT. It translates to CASSWGKNQPQHF.

V gene TRBV27 combines with J gene TRBJ1-5; TRBD1 is a possible D gene (5 bases). Germline CDR1 reads MNHEY; CDR2 reads SMNVEV (reference sequence). The CDR3 sequence is 16 residues long. Trimming left V 6 bases short and J 5 bases short, with 20 bases between. The CDR3 DNA sequence: TGTGCCAGCAGGGCTGGGGGTGGTTTGGTCCATCAGCCCCAGCATTTT. This codes for CASRAGGGLVHQPQHF.

The chain joins TRBV6-5 to TRBJ1-1; 7 bases fit TRBD1. CDR1 MNHEY and CDR2 SVGAGI come from the germline V gene. V gave up 7 bases and J gave up 1 base; unmatched junction bases: 6. The CDR3 sequence is 14 residues long. CDR3 DNA: TGTGCCAGCAAAACAGGGGTGGGGAACACTGAAGCTTTCTTT. Amino acid sequence: CASKTGVGNTEAFF.

This sequence joins TRBV5-1 and TRBJ2-3, with D hard to call. V lost 0 bases, J lost 5 bases, and 19 bases lay in between. The CDR3 consists of 17 residues. The germline V gene encodes CDR1 SGHRS and CDR2 YFSETQ. The CDR3: CASSLAPQVGTQDTQYF. CDR3 DNA: TGCGCCAGCAGCTTGGCTCCGCAGGTTGGAACCCAAGATACGCAGTATTTT.

The V call is TRBV4-1, the J call TRBJ2-5; D not certain. V lost 3 bases to trimming and J lost 4 bases, with 9 bases between them. Germline CDR1 MGHRA, CDR2 YSYEKL. The CDR3 has 13 residues. The CDR3 DNA reads TGCGCCAGCAGCCAGCACAGAGGAGAGACCCAGTACTTC. This translates into CASSQHRGETQYF.

V is TRBV15 and J is TRBJ2-7, with TRBD2 as a possible D gene (6 bases). The CDR3 loop spans 15 amino acids. V lost 0 bases, J lost 7 bases, and 16 bases lay in between. Germline V gene lookup returns CDR1 LNHNV and CDR2 YYDKDF (reference sequence). The CDR3: CATSRDTALADEQYF. The CDR3, as DNA: TGTGCCACCAGCAGAGATACCGCGTTAGCGGATGAGCAGTACTTC.

The V gene is TRBV20-1, the J gene TRBJ1-5; TRBD1 might be the D (6 bases). Germline CDR1 and CDR2: DFQATT and SNEGSKA (reference sequence). The germline V and J ends were trimmed by 3 bases and 5 bases, with 11 bases remaining between them. The CDR3 has 13 amino acids. The CDR3 nucleotides are TGCAGTGCTAGTTTCAGGGGCGATCAGCCCCAGCATTTT. It translates to CSASFRGDQPQHF.

This rearrangement joins TRBV4-1 to TRBJ2-1; D perhaps matches TRBD1 (6 bases). V was trimmed by 4 bases and J by 1 base, leaving 17 bases between them. CDR1 is MGHRA and CDR2 is YSYEKL in the germline V gene. This CDR3 is built from 17 residues. DNA for the CDR3: TGCGCCAGCAGCCTCTCCCGGCTTCAGGGGTCCTACAATGAGCAGTTCTTC. Residues: CASSLSRLQGSYNEQFF.